This entry describes one T cell receptor (beta chain). What it binds is unknown. Time point defined: newly diagnosed GD, antithyroid drugs for less than 3 months. RNA extracted from PBMCs served as the sequencing template. Construction of the TCR beta libraries employed iRepertoire HTBI primers in conjunction with Arm-PCR of CDR3 regions. TCRdb reprocessed the multiplex PCR reads with MiXCR, giving one entry per CDR3 protein. Altogether around 330,000 distinct CDR3 sequences are present, 15% to 20% being singletons, with the ten largest covering about 38%. These data originate in a study of regulatory T cells in long-lasting Graves disease. The wider study: Prior antithyroid drug treatment in newly diagnosed Graves' patients lasted under 3 months.

Overall study results and limits: Patients with persistent Graves' had lower TCR diversity than newly diagnosed patients. The sample size was small, and this may have reduced accuracy.

V was trimmed by 6 bases and J by 0 bases, leaving 9 bases between them. This CDR3 has 15 residues. CDR1 and CDR2 from the germline V gene are MNHEY and SMNVEV (reference sequence). This receptor was taken from a female donor with Graves disease. V usage is TRBV27 and J usage is TRBJ2-6; D is unresolved. This specimen consisted of peripheral blood mononuclear cells (PBMCs), obtained at new diagnosis, from a patient treated with antithyroid drugs. CDR3 region: CASRIWDSGANVLTF. For the CDR3, the DNA is TGTGCCAGCAGAATTTGGGACTCTGGGGCCAACGTCCTGACTTTC. The full variable domain, rest sourced from reference TRBV27 and TRBJ2-6, is EAQVTQNPRYLITVTGKKLTVTCSQNMNHEYMSWYRQDPGLGLRQIYYSMNVEVTDKGDVPEGYKVSRKEKRNFPLILESPSPNQTSLYFCASRIWDSGANVLTFGAGSRLTVL.